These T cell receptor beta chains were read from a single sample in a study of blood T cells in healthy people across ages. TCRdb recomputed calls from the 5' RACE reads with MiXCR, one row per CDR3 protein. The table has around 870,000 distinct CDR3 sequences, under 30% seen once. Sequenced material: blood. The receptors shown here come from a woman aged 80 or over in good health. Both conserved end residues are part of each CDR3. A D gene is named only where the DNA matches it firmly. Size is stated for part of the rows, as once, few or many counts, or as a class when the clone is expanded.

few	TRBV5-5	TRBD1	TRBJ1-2	CASSFSPGRDREYGCTF	TGTGCCAGCAGCTTCTCCCCGGGCCGGGACAGGGAATATGGCTGCACCTTC
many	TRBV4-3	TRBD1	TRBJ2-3	CASSQEQGATDTQYF	TGCGCCAGCAGCCAAGAACAGGGGGCAACAGATACGCAGTATTTT
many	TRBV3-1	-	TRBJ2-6	CASSQGLQGLSSSGANVLTF	TGTGCCAGCAGCCAAGGCCTTCAGGGACTCAGCTCCTCTGGGGCCAACGTCCTGACTTTC
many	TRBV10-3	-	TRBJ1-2	CAISESPRYGYTF	TGTGCCATCAGTGAGTCGCCTCGTTATGGCTACACCTTC
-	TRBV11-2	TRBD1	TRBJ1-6	CASSLDRGQGTPLHF	TGTGCCAGCAGCTTAGATCGTGGACAGGGGACTCCCCTCCACTTT
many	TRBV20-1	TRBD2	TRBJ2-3	CSARTSFSTDTQYF	TGCAGTGCCCGGACTAGCTTTAGCACAGATACGCAGTATTTT
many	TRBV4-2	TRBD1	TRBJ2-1	CASSQRQGGHNEQFF	TGTGCCAGCAGCCAGAGACAGGGTGGCCACAATGAGCAGTTCTTC
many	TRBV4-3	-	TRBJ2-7	CASSQEPGATWEQYF	TGCGCCAGCAGCCAAGAACCCGGGGCAACTTGGGAGCAGTACTTC
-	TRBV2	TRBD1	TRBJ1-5	CASRERQGSGNQPQHF	TGTGCCAGCAGGGAAAGACAGGGATCGGGCAATCAGCCCCAGCATTTT
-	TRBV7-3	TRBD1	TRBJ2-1	CASSSAGTGTDEQFF	TGTGCCAGCAGCTCCGCCGGGACAGGGACGGATGAGCAGTTCTTC
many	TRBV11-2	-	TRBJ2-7	CASSWGLKRWGGVEQYF	TGTGCCAGCAGCTGGGGGCTGAAGAGGTGGGGGGGCGTCGAGCAGTACTTC
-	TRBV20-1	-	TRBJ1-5	CSASTGYGNQPQHF	TGCAGTGCTAGTACGGGATATGGCAATCAGCCCCAGCATTTT
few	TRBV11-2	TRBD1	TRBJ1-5	CASSPTGVRPQHF	TGTGCCAGCAGCCCGACAGGGGTTCGGCCCCAGCATTTT
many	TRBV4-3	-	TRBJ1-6	CASSQETAQHNSPLHF	TGCGCCAGCAGCCAAGAGACGGCACAGCATAATTCACCCCTCCACTTT
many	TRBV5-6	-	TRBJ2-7	CASSPGVFSYEQYF	TGTGCCAGCAGCCCCGGGGTCTTCTCCTACGAGCAGTACTTC
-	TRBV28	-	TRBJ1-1	CASRPLHLNSEAFF	TGTGCCAGCAGGCCTTTACATTTAAACTCTGAAGCTTTCTTT
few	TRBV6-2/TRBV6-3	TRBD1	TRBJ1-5	CASRMTGSVNRPPHF	TGTGCCAGCAGGATGACAGGGAGCGTTAATCGGCCCCCGCATTTT
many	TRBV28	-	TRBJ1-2	CASSLLIGVNYGYTF	TGTGCCAGCAGTCTTCTAATTGGGGTTAACTATGGCTACACCTTC
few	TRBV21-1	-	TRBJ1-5	CRREEGPQPQHF	TGCCGAAGGGAGGAGGGCCCCCAGCCCCAGCATTTT
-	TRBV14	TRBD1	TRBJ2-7	CASSQLGTGSYEQYF	TGTGCCAGCAGCCAATTGGGGACAGGCTCCTACGAGCAGTACTTC
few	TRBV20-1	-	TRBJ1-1	CSALTGSEAFF	TGCAGTGCCCTCACGGGATCTGAAGCTTTCTTT
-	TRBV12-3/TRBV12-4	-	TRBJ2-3	CASSAGHSTDTQYF	TGTGCCAGCAGTGCGGGACACAGCACAGATACGCAGTATTTT
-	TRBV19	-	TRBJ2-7	CASSWGGRPTYNEQYF	TGTGCCAGTAGTTGGGGAGGCCGACCTACCTACAATGAGCAGTACTTC
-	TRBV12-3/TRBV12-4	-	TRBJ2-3	CASSLLGLVTDTEYF	TGTGCCAGCAGTTTATTGGGGCTGGTCACAGATACGGAGTATTTT
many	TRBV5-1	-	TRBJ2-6	CASSLAATTEPGANVLTF	TGCGCCAGCAGCTTGGCCGCGACAACCGAACCTGGGGCCAACGTCCTGACTTTC
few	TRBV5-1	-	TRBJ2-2	CASSLASTYTGELFF	TGCGCCAGCAGCTTGGCCTCGACATACACCGGGGAGCTGTTTTTT
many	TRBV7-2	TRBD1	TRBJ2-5	CASSIGTEETQYF	TGTGCCAGCAGCATAGGGACAGAAGAGACCCAGTACTTC
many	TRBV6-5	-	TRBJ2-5	CASSYSHYGARETQYF	TGTGCCAGCAGTTACTCCCACTATGGGGCGCGTGAGACCCAGTACTTC
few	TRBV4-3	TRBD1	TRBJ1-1	CASSPSWGTGTEAFF	TGCGCCAGCAGCCCCAGCTGGGGGACAGGGACTGAAGCTTTCTTT
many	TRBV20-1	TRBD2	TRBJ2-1	CSARKTSSNNEQFF	TGCAGTGCTAGAAAGACTAGCTCGAACAATGAGCAGTTCTTC
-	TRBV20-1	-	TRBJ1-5	CSANLALGPQHF	TGCAGTGCTAACCTGGCCTTGGGGCCCCAGCATTTT
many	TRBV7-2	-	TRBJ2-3	CASGNHSGYTQYF	TGTGCCAGCGGTAACCATAGCGGATATACGCAGTATTTT
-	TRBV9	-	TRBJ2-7	CASSVARGGGYNEQYF	TGTGCCAGCAGCGTGGCTCGAGGGGGGGGTTACAATGAGCAGTACTTC
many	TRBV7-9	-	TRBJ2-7	CASSLRADSYEQYF	TGTGCCAGCAGCTTAAGGGCAGATTCCTACGAGCAGTACTTC
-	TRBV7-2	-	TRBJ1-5	CASSLDKGNQPQHF	TGTGCCAGCAGCTTAGACAAAGGCAATCAGCCCCAGCATTTT
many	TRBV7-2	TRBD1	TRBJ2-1	CASSLEGQAYNEQFF	TGTGCCAGCAGCTTAGAGGGACAGGCCTACAATGAGCAGTTCTTC
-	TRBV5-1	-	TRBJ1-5	CASSLAGAFLQPQHF	TGCGCCAGCAGCTTGGCCGGAGCCTTCCTCCAGCCCCAGCATTTT
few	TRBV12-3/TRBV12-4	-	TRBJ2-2	CASSFWTDTGELFF	TGTGCCAGCAGTTTTTGGACAGACACCGGGGAGCTGTTTTTT
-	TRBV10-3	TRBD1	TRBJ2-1	CAIGEQGATNEQFF	TGTGCCATCGGGGAGCAGGGGGCTACCAATGAGCAGTTCTTC
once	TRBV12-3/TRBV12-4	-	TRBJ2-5	CASSWRGGGETQYF	TGTGCCAGCAGTTGGAGGGGGGGGGGAGAGACCCAGTACTTC
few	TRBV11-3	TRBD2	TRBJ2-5	CASSKTSGVKTQYF	TGTGCCAGCAGCAAGACTAGCGGGGTGAAGACCCAGTACTTC
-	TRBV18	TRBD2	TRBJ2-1	CASSPLAGGSHNEQFF	TGTGCCAGCTCACCTCTAGCGGGGGGCTCTCACAATGAGCAGTTCTTC
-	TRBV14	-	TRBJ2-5	CASSQDLSMNERYF	TGTGCCAGCAGCCAAGATCTCAGTATGAATGAGCGGTACTTC
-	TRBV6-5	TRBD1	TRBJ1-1	CASSYSRTGDAEAFF	TGTGCCAGCAGTTACTCGAGGACAGGGGACGCTGAAGCTTTCTTT
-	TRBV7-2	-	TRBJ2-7	CASSLRDHSSYEQYF	TGTGCCAGCAGCTTACGGGACCATTCTTCCTACGAGCAGTACTTC
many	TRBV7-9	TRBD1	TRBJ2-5	CASSRDRVVETQYF	TGTGCCAGCAGCCGGGACAGGGTCGTGGAGACCCAGTACTTC
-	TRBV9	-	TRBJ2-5	CASSPTSLPKQETQYF	TGTGCCAGCAGCCCAACTAGCCTACCCAAACAAGAGACCCAGTACTTC
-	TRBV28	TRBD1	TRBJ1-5	CASSLAAGTGGRWSQPQHF	TGTGCCAGCAGTCTTGCCGCCGGGACAGGGGGCAGGTGGAGTCAGCCCCAGCATTTT
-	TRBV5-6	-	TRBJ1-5	CASSLVSSDQPQHF	TGTGCCAGCAGCTTGGTAAGCAGTGATCAGCCCCAGCATTTT
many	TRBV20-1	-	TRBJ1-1	CSAPDTSTEAFF	TGCAGTGCCCCGGACACGTCCACTGAAGCTTTCTTT
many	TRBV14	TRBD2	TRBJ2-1	CASSHATSGGRDEQFF	TGTGCCAGCAGCCATGCTACTAGCGGGGGCCGTGATGAGCAGTTCTTC
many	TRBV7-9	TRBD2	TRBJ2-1	CASSLEAGGNEQFF	TGTGCCAGCAGCTTAGAAGCGGGGGGAAATGAGCAGTTCTTC
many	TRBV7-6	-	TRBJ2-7	CASSLASDEQYF	TGTGCCAGCAGCTTAGCGTCAGACGAGCAGTACTTC
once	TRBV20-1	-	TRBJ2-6	CSASTGHSGANVLTF	TGCAGTGCTAGTACCGGACACTCTGGGGCCAACGTCCTGACTTTC
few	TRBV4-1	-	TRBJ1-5	CASSQGRGASNQPQHF	TGCGCCAGCAGCCAAGGAAGAGGGGCGAGCAATCAGCCCCAGCATTTT
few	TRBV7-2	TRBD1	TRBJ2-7	CASRNRDRGTYEQYF	TGTGCCAGCAGAAACCGGGACAGGGGGACCTACGAGCAGTACTTC
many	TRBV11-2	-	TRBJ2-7	CASSLTRGYEQYF	TGTGCCAGCAGCCTGACGAGAGGGTACGAGCAGTACTTC
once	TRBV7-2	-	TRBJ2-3	CASSLEQVVLARSSTDTQYF	TGTGCCAGCAGCTTAGAGCAGGTGGTGCTAGCTAGATCTAGCACAGATACGCAGTATTTT
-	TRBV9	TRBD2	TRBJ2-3	CASSVAGGGTDTQYF	TGTGCCAGCAGCGTAGCGGGCGGGGGGACAGATACGCAGTATTTT
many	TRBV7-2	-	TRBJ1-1	CASSFGVSTEAFF	TGTGCCAGCAGCTTTGGTGTATCAACTGAAGCTTTCTTT